The 20 T cell receptor beta chains presented below share a single source sample, sequenced in a study of breast tumors, draining lymph nodes, adjacent tissues. TCRdb processed the multiplex PCR reads anew with MiXCR; each CDR3 protein has one entry. This sample has 200,000 to 300,000 distinct CDR3 sequences, with around 30% found just once. Axillary draining lymph nodes of breast cancer patients supplied the node samples. Sequenced input: axillary lymph node tissue. Every receptor here comes from a female donor with breast cancer. Some clones in this sample may be carry-over from other donors' samples.

This clonotype was counted many times. The chain combines TRBV11-3 with TRBJ2-2, with 10 bases aligning to TRBD1. The CDR3 covers 15 residues. The V gene end was trimmed by 1 base and the J gene end by 6 bases; junction bases not matched to a gene: 2. From germline, CDR1 is SGHNT and CDR2 YENEEA. The CDR3 is CASSLGQGASGELFF. CDR3 nucleotides: TGTGCCAGCAGCTTAGGACAGGGGGCTTCCGGGGAGCTGTTTTTT.

In its sample, this clonotype was seen many times. V usage is TRBV7-2 and J usage is TRBJ2-7; 10 positions agree with TRBD2. V gave up 4 bases and J gave up 7 bases; unmatched junction bases: 7. Germline V lookup: CDR1 SGHTA, CDR2 FQGNSA. CDR3 size: 14 residues. CDR3 sequence reads: CASSSLAGAFEQYF. The CDR3 nucleotides are TGTGCCAGCAGCTCCCTAGCGGGAGCTTTTGAGCAGTACTTC.

In DNA form, the CDR3 reads TGCAGACTACTAGCAGGACAAGAGACCCAGTACTTC. Its translation is CRLLAGQETQYF. The V gene is TRBV29-1, the J gene TRBJ2-5; D perhaps matches TRBD2 (6 bases). Germline V gene lookup returns CDR1 SQVTM and CDR2 ANQGSEA. CDR3 size: 12 residues.

This clonotype was observed many times. The chain has TRBV12-3 or TRBV12-4 and TRBJ1-3, with TRBD1 matching over 7 bases. The CDR3 spans 13 residues. Germline trimming cut 5 bases from V and 7 bases from J; bases unmatched to any gene: 5. CDR3 sequence (DNA): TGTGCCAGCAGTGAACAGGGGTGGAACACCATATATTTT. This gives the protein CASSEQGWNTIYF.

In this sample, this clonotype turned up many times. The V gene is TRBV20-1, the J gene TRBJ2-7, with no clear D. Germline-derived CDR1 and CDR2 are DFQATT and SNEGSKA (reference sequence). The CDR3 has 13 amino acids. Trimming removed 3 bases from V and 3 bases from J, with 12 bases in between. The CDR3 bases are TGCAGTGCTAGGCCTACTACGGGCTACGAGCAGTACTTC. Translating it yields CSARPTTGYEQYF.

This clonotype was seen a handful of times. The V and J genes are TRBV3-1 and TRBJ2-7; 9 bases are a match to TRBD2. The CDR3 sequence is 15 residues long. Germline V gene lookup returns CDR1 LGHDT and CDR2 YNNKEL (reference sequence). Trimming at V came to 3 bases and at J to 6 bases, leaving 9 bases not matched to a gene. The CDR3 reads CASSQVAGDISEQYF. The CDR3 coding sequence is TGTGCCAGCAGCCAGGTAGCGGGAGATATTTCCGAGCAGTACTTC.

The V and J genes are TRBV27 and TRBJ2-7; TRBD1 aligns across 8 bases. CDR1 is MNHEY and CDR2 is SMNVEV in the germline V gene (reference sequence). V dropped 6 bases and J dropped 6; count of bases not matched to a gene: 10. The CDR3 is 14 residues long. The CDR3 loop reads CASSRDRSYCEQYF. The CDR3, as DNA: TGTGCCAGCAGCCGGGACAGGTCATACTGCGAGCAGTACTTC.

Worth noting for this clonotype: A single base separates this from a much larger clone, so it may be a read error. The V call is TRBV12-3 or TRBV12-4, the J call TRBJ2-3, with 10 nucleotides matching TRBD2. CDR3 length: 17 amino acids. Trimming cost V 4 bases and J 0 bases; bases outside gene matches: 7. The CDR3 region has the DNA TGTGCCAGCAGTTGCCGACTAGCGGGTTGTAGCACAGATACGCAGTATTTT. Translated: CASSCRLAGCSTDTQYF.

Comments on this clonotype: Given the absence of the conserved phenylalanine or tryptophan at the CDR3 end, a read error is likely. Because the CDR3's place on the DNA is in doubt, the DNA is left out and the CDR3 is given as listed by TCRdb. The chain uses TRBV5-1 and TRBJ1-6. Germline assignment: CDR1 SGHRS and CDR2 YFSETQ. Termini included, the CDR3 measures 8 amino acids. The CDR3 sequence: CASSWGLR.

This clonotype was recorded a few times. The chain has TRBV12-3 or TRBV12-4 and TRBJ2-7, with 7 bases identical to TRBD2. The CDR3 has 18 residues. Unmatched junction bases numbered 17, after V lost 6 bases and J lost 0 bases. The CDR3 DNA is TGTGCCAGCAGCAGCGGACTAGGTGGTCCCGCACACTCCTACGAGCAGTACTTC. Protein sequence: CASSSGLGGPAHSYEQYF.

In this sample, this clonotype turned up many times. The chain combines TRBV24-1 with TRBJ2-3, with TRBD1 identical over 7 bases. This CDR3 spans 15 amino acids. Looked up from germline, CDR1 is KGHDR and CDR2 is SFDVKD. The trim removed 4 bases at V and 4 bases at J, leaving 7 bases unmatched. CDR3 sequence reads: CATSETGVLADTQYF. The CDR3 nucleotides read TGTGCCACCAGTGAAACAGGGGTACTGGCAGATACGCAGTATTTT.

A note on this clonotype: A much larger clone lies a single base off, so this may be a read error. The chain carries TRBV7-2 and TRBJ2-1, with 10 positions matching TRBD1. This CDR3 has 15 amino acids. Per germline, CDR1 SGHTA and CDR2 FQGNSA. In nucleotides, the CDR3 is TGTGCCAGCAGCTTAGGGGGACAGGGGAGGAATGAGCAGCTCTTC. Its translation is CASSLGGQGRNEQLF.

The CDR3 reads CATTPTGGTEAFF. The CDR3 DNA follows: TGTGCCACCACTCCCACGGGGGGGACTGAAGCTTTCTTT. The chain couples TRBV24-1 to TRBJ1-1, with D maybe TRBD1 (5 bases). CDR1 and CDR2 from the germline V gene are KGHDR and SFDVKD. The CDR3 runs 13 residues. V lost 8 bases and J lost 5, with 14 bases in between.

In its sample, this clonotype was seen many times. The gene calls are TRBV6-1 and TRBJ1-5; maybe TRBD1 (6 bases). V was pared by 6 bases and J by 6 bases, with 18 bases between. CDR3 length: 15 residues. CDR1 and CDR2 from the germline V gene are MNHNS and SASEGT. The CDR3: CASSGLGGRGQPQHF. For the CDR3, the DNA is TGTGCCAGCAGCGGCCTGGGGGGCAGAGGTCAGCCCCAGCATTTT.

As to this clonotype: This sequence may be a read error, since a much larger clone differs from it by one base. The rearrangement links TRBV5-4 to TRBJ2-3, with D perhaps TRBD2 (5 bases). V was pared by 4 bases and J by 5 bases, with 20 bases between. Germline assignment: CDR1 SGHNT and CDR2 YYREEE (reference sequence). The CDR3 is made up of 16 amino acids. For the CDR3, the DNA is TGTGCCAGCAGCACGGGTAGCGCTCGGGGTGTAGATACGCAGTATTTT. Protein: CASSTGSARGVDTQYF.

The table lists this clonotype with a few counts. This could be a read error, since a much larger clone is one nucleotide away. The chain has TRBV11-2 and TRBJ2-2, with D uncertain. The germline V and J ends were trimmed by 2 bases and 4 bases, with 11 bases remaining between them. The CDR3 length is 15 residues. Germline V lookup: CDR1 SGHAT, CDR2 FQNNGV. Here the CDR3 reads CASSLKPHTTGELFF. DNA for the CDR3: TGTGCCAGCAGCTTAAAGCCGCATACCACCGGGGAGCTGTTTTTT.

This clonotype has a count of ten or more. This chain connects TRBV6-5 to TRBJ2-1; D might be TRBD1 (6 bases). The germline gives CDR1 MNHEY, CDR2 SVGAGI. V gave up 0 bases and J gave up 10 bases, with 13 bases separating them. This CDR3 is 14 amino acids long. CDR3 in DNA: TGTGCCAGCAGTTACTCGCGACAGGCTTCGGAGCAGTTCTTC. It translates to CASSYSRQASEQFF.

This clonotype was detected only once. This may stem from a read error, because a much larger clone lies one nucleotide away. The chain is built from TRBV9 and TRBJ2-7, with 8 bases matching TRBD2. CDR1 and CDR2 (germline): SGDLS, YYNGEE. The length of the CDR3 is 15 residues. This CDR3 is CASSVGTSTGYEQHF. The CDR3 nucleotides read TGTGCCAGCAGCGTAGGGACTAGCACGGGCTACGAGCAGCACTTC.

For this clonotype: A read error may explain this, as a much larger clone is one base away. The gene calls are TRBV10-2 and TRBJ2-5; D may be TRBD1 (8 bases). This CDR3 has 15 amino acids. The germline V gene has CDR1 WSHSY and CDR2 SAAADI. The CDR3 loop is CASSVRDRRGGTQYF. CDR3 nucleotide sequence: TGTGCCAGCAGTGTACGGGACAGGAGGGGGGGGACCCAGTACTTC.

This clonotype was seen at least ten times. The genes are TRBV15 and TRBJ2-3, with 9 positions matching TRBD1. The CDR3 length is 14 residues. V was clipped by 3 bases and J by 6 bases; unmatched bases: 4. CDR1 and CDR2 from the germline V gene are LNHNV and YYDKDF (reference sequence). For the CDR3, the DNA is TGTGCCACCAGCAGGCCGGGACAGGGTGATACGCAGTATTTT. It codes for CATSRPGQGDTQYF.